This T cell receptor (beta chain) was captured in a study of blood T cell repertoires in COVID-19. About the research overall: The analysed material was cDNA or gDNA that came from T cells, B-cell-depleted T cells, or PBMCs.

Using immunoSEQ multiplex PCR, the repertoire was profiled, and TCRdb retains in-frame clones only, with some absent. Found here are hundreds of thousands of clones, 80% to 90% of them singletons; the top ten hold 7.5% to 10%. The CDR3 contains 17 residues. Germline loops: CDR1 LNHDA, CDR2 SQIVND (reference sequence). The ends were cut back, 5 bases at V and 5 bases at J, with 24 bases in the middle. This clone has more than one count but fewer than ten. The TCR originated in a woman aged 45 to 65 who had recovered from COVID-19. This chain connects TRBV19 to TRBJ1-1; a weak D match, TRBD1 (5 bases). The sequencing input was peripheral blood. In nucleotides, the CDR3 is TGTGCCAGTAGTCCCTCCCGCCGGGCAGGGCGTGGTACTGAAGCTTTCTTT. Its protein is CASSPSRRAGRGTEAFF.